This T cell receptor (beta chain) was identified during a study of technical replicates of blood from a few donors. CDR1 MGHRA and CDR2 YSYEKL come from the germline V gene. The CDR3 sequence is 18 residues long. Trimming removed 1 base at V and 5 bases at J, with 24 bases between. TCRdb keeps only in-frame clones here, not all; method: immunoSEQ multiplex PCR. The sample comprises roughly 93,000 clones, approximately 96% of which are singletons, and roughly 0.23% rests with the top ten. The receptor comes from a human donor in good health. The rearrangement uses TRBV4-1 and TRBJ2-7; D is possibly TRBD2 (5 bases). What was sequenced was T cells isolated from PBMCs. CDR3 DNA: TGCGCCAGCAGCCAAGTGGATTTTCTCCCTGGAGGTATGCACGAGCAGTACTTC. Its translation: CASSQVDFLPGGMHEQYF.